The clone carrying this T cell receptor (beta chain) showed up many times. Its target is unknown. V lost 10 bases and J lost 3; bases outside the gene matches: 6. The germline V gene encodes CDR1 MNHEY and CDR2 SMNVEV (reference sequence). The CDR3 spans 12 residues. Regions amplified from RNA transcripts were the TCR beta CDR3 regions. When the TCR CDR3 underwent first-round RT-PCR, the HTBI primer set was used. TCRdb recomputed calls from the multiplex PCR reads with MiXCR, one row per CDR3 protein. The sample includes a few hundred thousand distinct CDR3 sequences, approximately 14% of them seen just once. Diagnosing involved the use of clinical symptoms, serum thyroxine and TRAb, thyroid ultrasound and orbital computed tomography. This sample is part of a study of T cells in Graves' hyperthyroidism and ophthalmopathy. Study-wide points: Expanded thyroid clonotypes (above 0.001) were mostly also found in blood. The model predicted ophthalmopathy a median 6.5 months before onset.

The chain is built from TRBV27 and TRBJ2-7; 7 bases map to TRBD1. The TCR originated in a woman between 40 and 55 years old with Graves' hyperthyroidism. Specimen: blood. The CDR3 spells CATMTGSYEQYF. DNA of the CDR3: TGTGCCACCATGACAGGGAGCTACGAGCAGTACTTC.